This is a list of T cell receptor beta chains from one sample in a study of response to subunit inactivated influenza vaccine. TCRdb analysed the RT-PCR reads with MiXCR anew, one entry per CDR3 protein. The sample comprises around 190,000 distinct CDR3 sequences, around an eighth of which are singletons, and under 30% rests with the top ten. The specimen was CD8+ T cells sorted from PBMCs, collected about 5 days after vaccination. All receptors derive from a man aged 50 or older who received an inactivated influenza vaccine. Each CDR3 is given with its conserved first and last residue.

>TRBJ2-2|TRBV6-1|14
CASSPQGAEGELFF
>TRBJ2-3|TRBV20-1|15
CSGTGAPPLADTQYF
>TRBJ2-1|TRBV12-3/TRBV12-4|15
CASTKSGESYNEQFF
>TRBJ2-5|TRBV25-1|16
CASSGSHWTGKETQYF
>TRBJ2-7|TRBV7-9|17
CASSSPGATVSSYEQYF
>TRBJ2-5|TRBV5-6|15
CASSPEASPQETQYF
>TRBJ1-1|TRBV6-5|15
CASSYSTGMGTEAFF
>TRBJ2-7|TRBV14|12
CASSQEGVGRVF
>TRBJ2-5|TRBV27|14
CASSGLAGVETQYF
>TRBJ2-1|TRBV4-3|15
CASSQEGLAGNEQFF
>TRBJ2-1|TRBV2|15
CASSDQTGNQGVQFF
>TRBJ2-5|TRBV6-5|16
CASSYSLQATQETQYF
>TRBJ2-2|TRBV29-1|13
CSVVAGGTGELFF
>TRBJ2-1|TRBV7-2|13
CASSFEGSAAQFF
>TRBJ2-1|TRBV6-5|17
CASSYAPAGASYNEQFF
>TRBJ1-1|TRBV20-1|14
CSATNPGRNTEAFF
>TRBJ2-7|TRBV28|16
CASSFSGTSGRHEQYF
>TRBJ2-3|TRBV7-9|14
CASKGSVSTDTQYF
>TRBJ1-1|TRBV4-1|14
CASSRVGEGTEAFF
>TRBJ1-6|TRBV7-9|13
CASSQGGGSPLHF
>TRBJ1-1|TRBV3-1|14
CASSQLTGDTEAFF
>TRBJ2-2|TRBV24-1|16
CATSDPFSGSPGELFF